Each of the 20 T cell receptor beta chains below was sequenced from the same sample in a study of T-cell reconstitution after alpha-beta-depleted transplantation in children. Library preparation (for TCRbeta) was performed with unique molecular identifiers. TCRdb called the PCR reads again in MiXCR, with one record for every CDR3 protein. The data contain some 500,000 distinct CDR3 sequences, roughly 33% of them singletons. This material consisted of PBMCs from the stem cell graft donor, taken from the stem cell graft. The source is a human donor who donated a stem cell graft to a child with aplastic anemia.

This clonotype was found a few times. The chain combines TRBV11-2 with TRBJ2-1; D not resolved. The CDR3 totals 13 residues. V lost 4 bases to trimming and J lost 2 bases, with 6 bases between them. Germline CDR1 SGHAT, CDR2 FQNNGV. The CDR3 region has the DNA TGTGCCAGCAGCTCAGAACCCTACAATGAGCAGTTCTTC. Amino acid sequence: CASSSEPYNEQFF.

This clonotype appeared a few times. The CDR3 DNA sequence: TGCGCCAGCAGCCAAGAGGCTAGGACAGAGCAGTTCTTC. This encodes CASSQEARTEQFF. V is TRBV4-3 and J is TRBJ2-1, with TRBD1 as a possible D gene (5 bases). The V end lost 0 bases, the J end lost 10 bases, and 10 bases lay between the germline ends. The germline V gene encodes CDR1 LGHNA and CDR2 YSLEER. This CDR3 is 13 amino acids long.

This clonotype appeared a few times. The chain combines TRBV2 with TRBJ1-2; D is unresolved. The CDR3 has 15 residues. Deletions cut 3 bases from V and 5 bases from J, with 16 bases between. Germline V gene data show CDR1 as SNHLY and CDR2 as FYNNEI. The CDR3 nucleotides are TGTGCCAGCAGTGAGGTTATCATCGATTATTATGGCTACACCTTC. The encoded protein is CASSEVIIDYYGYTF.

CDR3 DNA: TGTGCCAGCAGTTATGGGACAGGGAGACATGGCTACACCTTC. This codes for CASSYGTGRHGYTF. The J gene is TRBJ1-2, the V gene TRBV12-3 or TRBV12-4, with TRBD1 matching 9 bases. This CDR3 has 14 residues. The V segment lost 4 bases and the J segment 6 bases; nucleotides outside the gene matches: 6.

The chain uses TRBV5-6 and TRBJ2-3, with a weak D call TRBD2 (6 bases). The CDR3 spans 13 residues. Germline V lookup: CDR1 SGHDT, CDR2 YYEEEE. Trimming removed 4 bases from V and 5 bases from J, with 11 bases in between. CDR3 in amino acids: CASSLTGVDTQYF. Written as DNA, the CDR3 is TGTGCCAGCAGCCTGACGGGAGTAGATACGCAGTATTTT. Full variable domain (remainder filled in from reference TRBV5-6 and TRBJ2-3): DAGVTQSPTHLIKTRGQQVTLRCSPKSGHDTVSWYQQALGQGPQFIFQYYEEEERQRGNFPDRFSGHQFPNYSSELNVNALLLGDSALYLCASSLTGVDTQYFGPGTRLTVL.

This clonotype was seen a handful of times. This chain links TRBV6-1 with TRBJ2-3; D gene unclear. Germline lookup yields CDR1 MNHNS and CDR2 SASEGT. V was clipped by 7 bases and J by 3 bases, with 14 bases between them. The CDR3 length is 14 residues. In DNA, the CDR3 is TGTGCCAGCAAAAGGCTAGGGATGACAGATACGCAGTATTTT. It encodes CASKRLGMTDTQYF.

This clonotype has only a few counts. The chain's CDR3 is CASSQGANTEAFF. CDR3 nucleotides: TGTGCCAGCAGCCAGGGGGCCAACACTGAAGCTTTCTTT. The chain couples TRBV7-9 to TRBJ1-1; 8 bases map to TRBD1. Trimming cost V 5 bases and J 2 bases; bases outside gene matches: 1. CDR1 SEHNR and CDR2 FQNEAQ come from the germline V gene (reference sequence). There are 13 residues in the CDR3.

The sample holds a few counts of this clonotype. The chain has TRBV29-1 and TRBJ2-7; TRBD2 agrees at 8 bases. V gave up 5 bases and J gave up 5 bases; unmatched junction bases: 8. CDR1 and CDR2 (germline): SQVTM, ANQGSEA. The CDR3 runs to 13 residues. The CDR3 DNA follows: TGCAGCGTTTCTCGGACTAGCCTGGACGAGCAGTACTTC. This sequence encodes CSVSRTSLDEQYF.

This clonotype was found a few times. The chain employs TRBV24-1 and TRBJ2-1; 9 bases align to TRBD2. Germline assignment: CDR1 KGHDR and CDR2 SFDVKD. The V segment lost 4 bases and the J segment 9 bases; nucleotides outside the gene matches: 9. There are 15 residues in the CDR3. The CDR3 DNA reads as TGTGCCACCAGTGAATTAGCGGGAGTACGGGCTGAGCAGTTCTTC. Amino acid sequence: CATSELAGVRAEQFF.

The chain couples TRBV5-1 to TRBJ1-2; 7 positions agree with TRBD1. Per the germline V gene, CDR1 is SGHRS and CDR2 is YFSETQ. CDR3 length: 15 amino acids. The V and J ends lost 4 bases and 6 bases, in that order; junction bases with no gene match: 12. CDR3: CASSTRTGRRDGYTF. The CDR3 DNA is TGCGCCAGCAGCACCAGGACAGGTCGTCGGGATGGCTACACCTTC. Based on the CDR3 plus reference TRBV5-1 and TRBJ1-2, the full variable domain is KAGVTQTPRYLIKTRGQQVTLSCSPISGHRSVSWYQQTPGQGLQFLFEYFSETQRNKGNFPGRFSGRQFSNSRSEMNVSTLELGDSALYLCASSTRTGRRDGYTFGSGTRLTVV.

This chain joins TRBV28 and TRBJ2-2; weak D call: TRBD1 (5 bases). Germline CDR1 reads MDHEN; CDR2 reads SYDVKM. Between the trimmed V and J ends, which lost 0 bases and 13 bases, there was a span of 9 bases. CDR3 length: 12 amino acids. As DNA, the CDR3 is TGTGCCAGCAGTTTATGGGGTAGGGGGCTGTTTTTT. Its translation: CASSLWGRGLFF.

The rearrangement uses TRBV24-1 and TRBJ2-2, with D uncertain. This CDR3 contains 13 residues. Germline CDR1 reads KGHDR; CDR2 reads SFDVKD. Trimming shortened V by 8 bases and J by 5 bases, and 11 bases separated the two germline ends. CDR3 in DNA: TGTGCCACCAATACTGACCATACCGGGGAGCTGTTTTTT. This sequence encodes CATNTDHTGELFF.

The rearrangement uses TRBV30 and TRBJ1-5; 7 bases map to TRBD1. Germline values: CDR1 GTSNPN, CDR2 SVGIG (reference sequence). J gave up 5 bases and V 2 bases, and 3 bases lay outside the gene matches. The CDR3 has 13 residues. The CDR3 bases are TGTGCCTGGAGTCTAGGGGGCCATCAGCCCCAGCATTTT. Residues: CAWSLGGHQPQHF.

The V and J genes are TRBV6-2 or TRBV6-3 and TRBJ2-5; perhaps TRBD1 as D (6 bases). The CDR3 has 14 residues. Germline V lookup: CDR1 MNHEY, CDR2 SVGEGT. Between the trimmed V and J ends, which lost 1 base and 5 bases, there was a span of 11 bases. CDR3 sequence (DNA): TGTGCCAGCAGTTACTGGGGGCGCCGGGAGACCCAGTACTTC. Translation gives CASSYWGRRETQYF.

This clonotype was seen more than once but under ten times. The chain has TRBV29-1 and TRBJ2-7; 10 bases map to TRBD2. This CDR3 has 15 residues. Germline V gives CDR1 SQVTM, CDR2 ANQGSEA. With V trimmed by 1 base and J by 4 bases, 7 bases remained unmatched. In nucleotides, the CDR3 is TGCAGCGTTGAAGGCCCTAGCGGGAGTCGGTACGAGCAGTACTTC. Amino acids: CSVEGPSGSRYEQYF.

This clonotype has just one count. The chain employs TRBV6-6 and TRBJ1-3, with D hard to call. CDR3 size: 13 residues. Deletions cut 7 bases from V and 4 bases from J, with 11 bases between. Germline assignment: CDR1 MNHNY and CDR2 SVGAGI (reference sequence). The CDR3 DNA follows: TGTGCCAGCATTCACGGAGCCGGAAACACCATATATTTT. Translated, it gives CASIHGAGNTIYF.

The CDR3 is CSTQPSGSLSYEQYF. The CDR3 DNA reads as TGCAGTACCCAACCTAGCGGGAGTCTATCCTACGAGCAGTACTTC. V and J are TRBV20-1 and TRBJ2-7, with 10 bases lining up with TRBD2. The CDR3 is 15 residues long. The germline gives CDR1 DFQATT, CDR2 SNEGSKA (reference sequence). With 8 bases clipped from V and 1 base from J, the junction kept 11 bases outside the gene matches.

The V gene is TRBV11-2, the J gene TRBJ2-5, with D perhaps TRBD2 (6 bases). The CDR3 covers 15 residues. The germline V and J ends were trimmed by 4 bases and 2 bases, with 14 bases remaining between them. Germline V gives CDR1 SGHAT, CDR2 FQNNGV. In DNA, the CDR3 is TGTGCCAGCAGCTATTCCGGGACTCCACAAGAGACCCAGTACTTC. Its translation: CASSYSGTPQETQYF.

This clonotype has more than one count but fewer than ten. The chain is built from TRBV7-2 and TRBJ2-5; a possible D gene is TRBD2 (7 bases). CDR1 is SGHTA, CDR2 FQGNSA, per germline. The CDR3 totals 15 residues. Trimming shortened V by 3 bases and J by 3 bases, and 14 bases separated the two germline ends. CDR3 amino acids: CASSLGGGGKETQYF. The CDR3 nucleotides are TGTGCCAGCAGCTTGGGGGGGGGCGGTAAAGAGACCCAGTACTTC.

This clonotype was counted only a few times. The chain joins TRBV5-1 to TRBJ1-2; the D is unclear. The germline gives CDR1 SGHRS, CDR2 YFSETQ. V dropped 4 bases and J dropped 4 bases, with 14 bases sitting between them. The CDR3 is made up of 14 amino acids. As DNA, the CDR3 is TGCGCCAGCAGCCATTCTGTGGAGGGCTATGGCTACACCTTC. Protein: CASSHSVEGYGYTF.